Reported below is one T cell receptor beta chain. Its antigen is not known. The data stem from a study of T cell responses to AZD1222 COVID-19 vaccine. Study findings and constraints: Dominant CD4 TCR responses targeted spike regions 160-218 and 743-854.

The table came from immunoSEQ multiplex PCR; TCRdb's copy has only in-frame clones and leaves some out. Of 180,000 or so clones in the sample, roughly 94% are singletons; the top ten hold around 0.66%. The germline CDR1 and CDR2 sequences are SGHRS and YFSETQ. After removal of 7 bases from V and 6 bases from J, the junction contained 2 bases not matched to a gene. There are 12 residues in the CDR3. This TCR came from an adult in good health. This chain uses TRBV5-1 with TRBJ1-1; 11 nucleotides line up with TRBD1. Source: peripheral blood, taken on day 0 of AZD1222 vaccination. The CDR3 DNA sequence: TGCGCCAGCGCGGACAGGGGGCCTGAAGCTTTCTTT. This codes for CASADRGPEAFF. Drawing the rest from reference TRBV5-1 and TRBJ1-1, the complete variable domain is KAGVTQTPRYLIKTRGQQVTLSCSPISGHRSVSWYQQTPGQGLQFLFEYFSETQRNKGNFPGRFSGRQFSNSRSEMNVSTLELGDSALYLCASADRGPEAFFGQGTRLTVV.